This T cell receptor beta chain was retrieved from a study of cytomegalovirus exposure and HLA in healthy donors. Study context: Earlier results showed 90 million to 120 million unique TCR beta sequences derived from roughly 180 million T cells.

This CDR3 is built from 14 residues. CDR1 SEHNR and CDR2 FQNEAQ come from the germline V gene (reference sequence). V was pared by 5 bases and J by 5 bases, with 15 bases between. With 60 Vbeta and 13 Jbeta primers, the PCR was carried out. Data came from immunoSEQ multiplex PCR; TCRdb stores just in-frame clones and leaves some out. The sample includes some 160,000 clones, roughly 80% seen only once; the top ten take about 2.5%. Study-wide results and caveats: A cluster of highly shared sequence variants was likely a sequencing artifact. Later analysis identified a missense DCLRE1C variant that was linked to TCR beta V- and J-gene trimming.

As to this clone: Antigen unknown.

The rearrangement links TRBV7-9 to TRBJ2-5, with D maybe TRBD2 (6 bases). The sequence came from a male donor in good health and CMV-seronegative. The sequencing sample was made of PBMCs. CDR3 amino acids: CASSIRLVDETQYF. CDR3 nucleotide sequence: TGTGCCAGCAGCATCCGACTAGTTGACGAGACCCAGTACTTC.